This T cell receptor beta chain derives from a study of blood T cells in healthy people across ages. Findings and limits, study-wide: The CMV status of each donor remained undetermined, and this could have confounded shifts in expanded clonotypes.

This clonotype was detected only a few times. Its target is unknown. Through a sample-barcoded 5' primer and a J-beta primer mix, a second PCR was run for roughly 6 to 11 cycles. Any given sample supplied a minimum of 3 million CDR3-containing paired-end reads. MiXCR, run by TCRdb on the 5' RACE reads, gives a single entry per CDR3 protein. The sample lists roughly 410,000 distinct CDR3 sequences; roughly half were seen once. Trimming took 6 bases from V and 4 from J, leaving 12 bases between them. Germline assignment: CDR1 SQVTM and CDR2 ANQGSEA. CDR3 length equals 12 residues. The chain combines TRBV29-1 with TRBJ1-2; possible D gene TRBD1, 5 bases. Source material: blood. The sequence derives from a man in his fifties or sixties in good health. CDR3 sequence reads: CSVYRDGYGYTF. The DNA of the CDR3 is TGCAGCGTCTACCGGGACGGCTATGGCTACACCTTC.